These T cell receptor beta chains were read from a single sample in a study of blood T cell repertoires in COVID-19. Produced via immunoSEQ multiplex PCR; TCRdb's table is partial and in-frame only. The sample carries approximately 170,000 clones, approximately 87% recorded once. Sequencing input: peripheral blood. The receptor set was obtained from a woman aged 60-70 years with COVID-19, enrolled during active disease. Both conserved end residues are trimmed from each CDR3. Fields, in order: D gene, CDR3 length, V gene, CDR3 protein. A D gene is named only where the DNA matches it firmly.

>.|13|TRBV5-1
ASSLYRATKNIQY
>TRBD2|15|TRBV11-3
ASSRTSGRWGQETQY
>TRBD1|12|TRBV28
ASSPGTGRYEAF
>TRBD1|12|TRBV7-2
ASSPHRGSSPLH
>.|10|TRBV29-1
STERGQETQY
>TRBD1|16|TRBV16
ASSAHPRTGGWSQPQH
>TRBD2|14|TRBV10-3
AITGGTPGGTYEQY
>.|11|TRBV7-8
ASSLSLNTEAF
>TRBD1|14|TRBV7-2
ASSSHTGTGVDTIY
>.|11|TRBV28
ASRASGGYEQY
>TRBD1|13|TRBV9
ASSVETGGNEKLF
>.|11|TRBV6-5
ASSSRHYNEQF
>.|14|TRBV6-5
ASSYRTVAGNSPLH
>TRBD2|14|TRBV5-5
ASSLRLAGVTGELF
>.|12|TRBV27
ASSLANRGQPQH
>.|15|TRBV4-3
ASSLERTADSYNEQF
>.|13|TRBV5-4
ASSRGLPSLVEQF